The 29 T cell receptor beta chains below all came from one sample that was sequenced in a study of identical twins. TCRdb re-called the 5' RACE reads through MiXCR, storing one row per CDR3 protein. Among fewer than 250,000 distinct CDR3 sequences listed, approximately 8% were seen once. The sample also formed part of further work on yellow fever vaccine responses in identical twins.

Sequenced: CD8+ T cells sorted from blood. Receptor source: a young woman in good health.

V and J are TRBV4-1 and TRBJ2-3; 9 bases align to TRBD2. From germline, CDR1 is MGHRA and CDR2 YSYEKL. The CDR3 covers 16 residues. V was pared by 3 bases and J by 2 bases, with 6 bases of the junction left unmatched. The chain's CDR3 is CASSQVAGALTDTQYF. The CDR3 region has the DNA TGCGCCAGCAGCCAGGTAGCGGGGGCCCTCACAGATACGCAGTATTTT.

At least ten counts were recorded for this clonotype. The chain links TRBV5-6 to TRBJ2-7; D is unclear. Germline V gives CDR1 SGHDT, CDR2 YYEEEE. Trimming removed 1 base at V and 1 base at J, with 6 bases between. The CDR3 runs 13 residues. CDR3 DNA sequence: TGTGCCAGCAGCTTGTCGACATCCTACGAGCAGTACTTC. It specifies CASSLSTSYEQYF.

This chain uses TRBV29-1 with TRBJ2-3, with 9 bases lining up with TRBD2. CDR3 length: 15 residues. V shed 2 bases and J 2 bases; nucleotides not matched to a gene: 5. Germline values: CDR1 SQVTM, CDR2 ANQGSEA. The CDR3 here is CSVEWLAGPTDTQYF. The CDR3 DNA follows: TGCAGCGTTGAATGGCTAGCGGGACCCACAGATACGCAGTATTTT.

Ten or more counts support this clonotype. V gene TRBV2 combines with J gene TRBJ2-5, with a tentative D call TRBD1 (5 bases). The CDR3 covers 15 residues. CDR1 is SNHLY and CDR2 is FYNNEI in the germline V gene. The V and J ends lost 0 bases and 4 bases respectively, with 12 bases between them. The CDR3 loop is CASSEASRVVETQYF. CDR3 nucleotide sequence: TGTGCCAGCAGTGAAGCGTCCAGGGTGGTAGAGACCCAGTACTTC.

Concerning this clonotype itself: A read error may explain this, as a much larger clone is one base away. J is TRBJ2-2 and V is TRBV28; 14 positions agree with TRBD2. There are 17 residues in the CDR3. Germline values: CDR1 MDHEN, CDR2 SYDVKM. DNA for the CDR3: TGTGCCAGCAGTCCGGGACTAGCGGGGGCAAACACCGGGGTGCTGTTTTTT. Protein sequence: CASSPGLAGANTGVLFF. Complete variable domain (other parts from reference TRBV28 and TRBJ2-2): DVKVTQSSRYLVKRTGEKVFLECVQDMDHENMFWYRQDPGLGLRLIYFSYDVKMKEKGDIPEGYSVSREKKERFSLILESASTNQTSMYLCASSPGLAGANTGVLFFGEGSRLTVL.

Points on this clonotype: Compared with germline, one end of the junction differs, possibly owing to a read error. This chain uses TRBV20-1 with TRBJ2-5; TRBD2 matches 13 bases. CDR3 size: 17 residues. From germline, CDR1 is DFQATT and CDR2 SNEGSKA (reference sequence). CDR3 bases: TGCTGTGCTAGGTCACTAGCGGGAGGGCCGGAGTTGGAGACCCAGTACTTC. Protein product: CCARSLAGGPELETQYF.

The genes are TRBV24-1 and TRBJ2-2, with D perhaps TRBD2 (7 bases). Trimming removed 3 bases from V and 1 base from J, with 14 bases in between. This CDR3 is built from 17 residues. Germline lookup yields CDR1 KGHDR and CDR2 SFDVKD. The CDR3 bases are TGTGCCACCAGTGATGAGCAGGGGACTAAGAACACCGGGGAGCTGTTTTTT. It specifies CATSDEQGTKNTGELFF.

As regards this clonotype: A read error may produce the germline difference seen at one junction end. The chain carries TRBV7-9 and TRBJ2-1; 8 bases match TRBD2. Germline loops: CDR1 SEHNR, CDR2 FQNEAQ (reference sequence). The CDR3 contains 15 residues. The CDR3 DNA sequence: TGTGCCAGCAGTTTAGGCCCGGGAGGGCCCAATGAGCAGTTCTTC. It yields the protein CASSLGPGGPNEQFF. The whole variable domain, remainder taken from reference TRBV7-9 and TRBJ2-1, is DTGVSQNPRHKITKRGQNVTFRCDPISEHNRLYWYRQTLGQGPEFLTYFQNEAQLEKSRLLSDRFSAERPKGSFSTLEIQRTEQGDSAMYLCASSLGPGGPNEQFFGPGTRLTVL.

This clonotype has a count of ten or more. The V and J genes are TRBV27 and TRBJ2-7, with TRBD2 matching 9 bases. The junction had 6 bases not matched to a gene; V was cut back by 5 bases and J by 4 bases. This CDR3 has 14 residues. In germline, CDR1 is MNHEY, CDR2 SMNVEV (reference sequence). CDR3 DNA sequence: TGTGCCAGCAGTGCTAGCGGGAAGTGGTACGAGCAGTACTTC. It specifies CASSASGKWYEQYF.

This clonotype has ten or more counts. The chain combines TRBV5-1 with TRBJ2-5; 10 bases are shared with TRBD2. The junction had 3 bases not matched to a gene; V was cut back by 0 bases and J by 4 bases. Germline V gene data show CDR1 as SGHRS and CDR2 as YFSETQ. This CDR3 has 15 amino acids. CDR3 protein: CASSLDASGRETQYF. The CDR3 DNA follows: TGCGCCAGCAGCTTGGATGCTAGCGGGAGAGAGACCCAGTACTTC.

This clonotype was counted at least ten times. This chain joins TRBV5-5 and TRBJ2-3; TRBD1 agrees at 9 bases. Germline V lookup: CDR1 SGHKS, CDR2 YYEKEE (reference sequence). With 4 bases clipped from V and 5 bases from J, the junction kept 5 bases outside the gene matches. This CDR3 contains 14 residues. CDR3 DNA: TGTGCCAGCAGCCACGGACAGGGGCAAGATACGCAGTATTTT. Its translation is CASSHGQGQDTQYF.

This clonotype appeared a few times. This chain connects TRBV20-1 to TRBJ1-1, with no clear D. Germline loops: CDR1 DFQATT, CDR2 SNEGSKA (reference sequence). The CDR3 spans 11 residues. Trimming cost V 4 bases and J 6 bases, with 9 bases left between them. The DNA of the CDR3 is TGCAGTGCTATGCGGGGTGCTGAAGCTTTCTTT. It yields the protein CSAMRGAEAFF.

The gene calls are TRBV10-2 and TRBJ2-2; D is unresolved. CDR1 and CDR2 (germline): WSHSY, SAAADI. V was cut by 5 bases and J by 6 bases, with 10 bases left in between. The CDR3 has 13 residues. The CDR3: CASSFDVAGELFF. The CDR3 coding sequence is TGCGCCAGCAGTTTCGACGTGGCCGGGGAGCTGTTTTTT.

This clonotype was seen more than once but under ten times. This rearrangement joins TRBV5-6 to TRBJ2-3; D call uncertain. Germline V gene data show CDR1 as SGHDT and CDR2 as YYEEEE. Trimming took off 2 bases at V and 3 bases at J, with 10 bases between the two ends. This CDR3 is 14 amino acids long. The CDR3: CASSLALNTDTQYF. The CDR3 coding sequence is TGTGCCAGCAGCTTAGCCCTTAATACAGATACGCAGTATTTT. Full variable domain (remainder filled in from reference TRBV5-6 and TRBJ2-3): DAGVTQSPTHLIKTRGQQVTLRCSPKSGHDTVSWYQQALGQGPQFIFQYYEEEERQRGNFPDRFSGHQFPNYSSELNVNALLLGDSALYLCASSLALNTDTQYFGPGTRLTVL.

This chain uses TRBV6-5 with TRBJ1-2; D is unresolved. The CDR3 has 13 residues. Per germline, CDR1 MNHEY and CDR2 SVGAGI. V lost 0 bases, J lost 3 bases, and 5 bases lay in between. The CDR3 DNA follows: TGTGCCAGCAGTTACTCGGGTCACTATGGCTACACCTTC. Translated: CASSYSGHYGYTF.

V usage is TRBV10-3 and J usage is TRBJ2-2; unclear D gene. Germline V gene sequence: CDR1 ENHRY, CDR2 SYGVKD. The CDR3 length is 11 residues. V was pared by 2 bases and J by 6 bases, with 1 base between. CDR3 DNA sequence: TGTGCCATCAGTGAGGCCGGGGAGCTGTTTTTT. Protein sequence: CAISEAGELFF.

As DNA, the CDR3 is TGTGCCAGCACCCTGGGGCGGGTTGCAGATACGCAGTATTTT. It encodes CASTLGRVADTQYF. The V call is TRBV12-3 or TRBV12-4, the J call TRBJ2-3; tentatively, D is TRBD1 or TRBD2 (5 bases each). CDR3 length equals 14 residues. V was clipped by 7 bases and J by 4 bases, with 15 bases between them.

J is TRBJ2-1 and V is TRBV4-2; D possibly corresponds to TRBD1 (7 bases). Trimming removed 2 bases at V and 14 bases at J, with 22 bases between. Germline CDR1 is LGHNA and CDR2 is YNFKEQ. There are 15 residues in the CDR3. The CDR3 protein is CASSQFYPTGEVEFF. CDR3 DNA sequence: TGTGCCAGCAGCCAATTTTACCCCACAGGGGAGGTCGAGTTCTTC.

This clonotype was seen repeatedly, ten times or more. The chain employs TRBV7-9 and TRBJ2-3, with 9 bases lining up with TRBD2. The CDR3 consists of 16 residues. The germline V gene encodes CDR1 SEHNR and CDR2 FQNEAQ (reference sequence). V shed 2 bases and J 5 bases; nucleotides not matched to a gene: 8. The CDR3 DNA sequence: TGTGCCAGCAGCTTACGGCTAGCGGGATCTCAAGATACGCAGTATTTT. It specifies CASSLRLAGSQDTQYF.

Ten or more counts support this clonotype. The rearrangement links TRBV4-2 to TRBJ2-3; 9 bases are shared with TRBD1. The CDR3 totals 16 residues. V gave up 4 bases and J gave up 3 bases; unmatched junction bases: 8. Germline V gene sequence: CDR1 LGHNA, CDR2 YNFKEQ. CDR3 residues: CASSPKGQGGTDTQYF. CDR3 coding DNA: TGTGCCAGCAGCCCAAAGGGACAGGGAGGGACAGATACGCAGTATTTT.

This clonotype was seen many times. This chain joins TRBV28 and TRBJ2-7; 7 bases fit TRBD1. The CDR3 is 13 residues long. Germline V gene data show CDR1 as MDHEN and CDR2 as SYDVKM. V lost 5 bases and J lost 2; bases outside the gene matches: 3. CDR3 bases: TGTGCCAGCAGTCCTACAGGGGCCTACGAGCAGTACGTC. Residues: CASSPTGAYEQYV.

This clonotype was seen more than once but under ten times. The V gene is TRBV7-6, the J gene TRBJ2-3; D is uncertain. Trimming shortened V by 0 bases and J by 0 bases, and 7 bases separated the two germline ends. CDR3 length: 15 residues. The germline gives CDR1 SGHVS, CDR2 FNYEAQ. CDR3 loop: CASSLAYASTDTQYF. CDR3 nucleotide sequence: TGTGCCAGCAGCTTAGCATACGCCAGCACAGATACGCAGTATTTT.

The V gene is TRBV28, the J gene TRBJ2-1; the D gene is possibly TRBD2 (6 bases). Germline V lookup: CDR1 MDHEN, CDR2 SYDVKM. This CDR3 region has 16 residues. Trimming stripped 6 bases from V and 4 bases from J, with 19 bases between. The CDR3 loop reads CASRQDLRDLYNEQFF. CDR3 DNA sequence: TGTGCCAGCAGGCAAGATTTGCGGGATTTATACAATGAGCAGTTCTTC.

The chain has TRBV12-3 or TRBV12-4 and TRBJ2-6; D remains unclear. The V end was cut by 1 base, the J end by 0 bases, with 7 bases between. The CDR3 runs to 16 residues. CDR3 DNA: TGTGCCAGCAGTTTAGTAGCAATCTCTGGGGCCAACGTCCTGACTTTC. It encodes CASSLVAISGANVLTF.

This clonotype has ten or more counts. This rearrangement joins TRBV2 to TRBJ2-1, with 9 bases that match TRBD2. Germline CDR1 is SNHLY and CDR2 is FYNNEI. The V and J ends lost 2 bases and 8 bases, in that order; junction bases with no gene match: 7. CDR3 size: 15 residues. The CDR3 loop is CASSEPAGGPHEQFF. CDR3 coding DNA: TGTGCCAGCAGTGAACCGGCGGGAGGGCCTCATGAGCAGTTCTTC.

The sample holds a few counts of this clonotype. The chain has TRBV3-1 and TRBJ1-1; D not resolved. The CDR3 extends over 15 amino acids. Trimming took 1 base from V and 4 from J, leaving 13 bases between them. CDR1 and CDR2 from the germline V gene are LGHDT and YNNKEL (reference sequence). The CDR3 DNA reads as TGTGCCAGCAGCCAAGTCGCGGGGTTAGGCACTGAAGCTTTCTTT. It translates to CASSQVAGLGTEAFF.

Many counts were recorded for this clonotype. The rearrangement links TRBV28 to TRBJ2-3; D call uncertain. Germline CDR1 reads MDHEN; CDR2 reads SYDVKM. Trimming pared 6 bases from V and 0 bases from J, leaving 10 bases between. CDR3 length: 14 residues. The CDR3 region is CASSPLSSTDTQYF. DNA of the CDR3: TGTGCCAGCAGCCCTTTATCTAGCACAGATACGCAGTATTTT.

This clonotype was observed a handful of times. CDR3 residues: CASSYMASGGDGYTF. For the CDR3, the DNA is TGTGCCAGCAGTTATATGGCGTCAGGAGGGGATGGCTACACCTTC. This chain connects TRBV6-2 or TRBV6-3 to TRBJ1-2; D may be TRBD1 (5 bases). This CDR3 comprises 15 residues. The germline V gene encodes CDR1 MNHEY and CDR2 SVGEGT. The germline V and J ends were trimmed by 3 bases and 6 bases, with 17 bases remaining between them.

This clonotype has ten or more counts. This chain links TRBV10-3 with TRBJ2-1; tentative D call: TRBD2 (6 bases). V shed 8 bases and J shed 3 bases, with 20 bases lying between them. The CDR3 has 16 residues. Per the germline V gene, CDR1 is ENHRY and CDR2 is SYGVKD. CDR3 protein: CAIYYRAGTDYNEQFF. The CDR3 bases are TGTGCCATCTACTACCGAGCCGGGACTGACTACAATGAGCAGTTCTTC.